This T cell receptor beta chain stems from a study of T cells in Graves' hyperthyroidism and ophthalmopathy. Study overall: At initial diagnosis, before any treatment had begun, peripheral blood was obtained. Study conclusions and caveats: Appearing also in blood were most of the thyroid clonotypes expanded above 0.001. For ophthalmopathy, model prediction preceded onset by a median 6.5 months.

This clonotype was seen repeatedly, ten times or more. Its antigen is unidentified. Amplification yielded TCR beta CDR3 regions, with RNA transcripts as the source. The HTBI set primed first-round TCR CDR3 RT-PCR. One entry per CDR3 protein, called by TCRdb with MiXCR from the multiplex PCR reads. The sample lists around 600,000 distinct CDR3 sequences; 11% to 15% were seen once. This CDR3 has 13 residues. CDR1 and CDR2 (germline): SNHLY, FYNNEI. V shed 11 bases and J shed 6 bases, with 20 bases lying between them. Thyroid ultrasound, orbital computed tomography, clinical symptoms, and serum thyroxine and TRAb underpinned diagnoses.

This chain connects TRBV2 to TRBJ2-7, with D perhaps given as TRBD1 or TRBD2 (5 bases each). The TCR comes from a woman between 18 and 30 years old with Graves' ophthalmopathy. The sequenced sample was blood. This chain's CDR3 is CASGLSKWAEQYF. In DNA form, the CDR3 reads TGTGCCTCGGGGCTTTCGAAATGGGCCGAGCAGTACTTC.